A single sample is the source of the 30 T cell receptor beta chains below, sequenced in a study of regulatory T cells in long-lasting Graves disease. Libraries of TCR beta came from iRepertoire HTBI primers plus Arm-PCR of CDR3 regions. Via MiXCR, TCRdb re-called the multiplex PCR reads, giving one row per CDR3 protein. Altogether approximately 360,000 distinct CDR3 sequences are present, approximately 10% being singletons, with the ten largest covering approximately 20%. Time point reported: newly diagnosed GD, antithyroid drugs for less than 3 months. The authors made the TCR library using RNA they extracted from PBMCs. This sample also belongs to another study, concerning T cells in Graves' hyperthyroidism and ophthalmopathy.

Source: peripheral blood mononuclear cells (PBMCs), taken at new diagnosis, from a patient treated with antithyroid drugs. The receptors here all came from a woman under 30 with Graves disease.

This clonotype has at least ten counts. This chain connects TRBV27 to TRBJ2-5, with a possible D match to TRBD1 (5 bases). This CDR3 has 14 amino acids. V lost 2 bases and J lost 5, with 12 bases in between. Germline V CDR1 and CDR2: MNHEY, SMNVEV (reference sequence). The CDR3 spells CASSLVGKGETQYF. CDR3 sequence (DNA): TGTGCCAGCAGTTTAGTGGGGAAGGGGGAGACCCAGTACTTC.

The CDR3: CATSDPGQGLEKLFF. DNA for the CDR3: TGTGCCACCAGTGACCCGGGACAGGGATTGGAAAAACTGTTTTTT. The chain has TRBV24-1 and TRBJ1-4; TRBD1 matches 9 bases. Trimming at V came to 4 bases and at J to 8 bases, leaving 7 bases not matched to a gene. This CDR3 is 15 amino acids long. Germline CDR1 is KGHDR and CDR2 is SFDVKD.

The sample holds a few counts of this clonotype. The chain recombines TRBV12-3 or TRBV12-4 with TRBJ1-6; 8 bases are shared with TRBD1. With V trimmed by 8 bases and J by 9 bases, 6 bases remained unmatched. The length of the CDR3 is 13 residues. The CDR3 loop reads CASGQGGFSPLHF. The CDR3 DNA follows: TGTGCCAGCGGACAGGGTGGATTTTCACCCCTCCACTTT.

This clonotype was seen a few times. This chain joins TRBV20-1 and TRBJ2-7; D remains unclear. This CDR3 is 14 amino acids long. CDR1 is DFQATT and CDR2 is SNEGSKA in the germline V gene (reference sequence). The V and J ends lost 5 bases and 7 bases respectively, with 21 bases between them. CDR3 amino acids: CSARGRLGWGEQYF. Here the CDR3 DNA reads TGCAGTGCTCGTGGACGTTTAGGATGGGGTGAGCAGTACTTC.

This clonotype has at least ten counts. V and J are TRBV2 and TRBJ2-1, with D hard to call. V lost 6 bases to trimming and J lost 7 bases, with 22 bases between them. CDR3 length equals 16 residues. Germline V gene sequence: CDR1 SNHLY, CDR2 FYNNEI. CDR3 bases: TGTGCCAGCAGCGGACGTCATGGGTGGTCCCTGAATGAGCAGTTCTTC. Translated, it gives CASSGRHGWSLNEQFF.

A single count supports this clonotype. This may be a read error, as it is one base from a much larger clone. This rearrangement joins TRBV28 to TRBJ1-4, with D uncertain. The CDR3 spans 14 residues. The germline CDR1 and CDR2 sequences are MDHEN and SYDVKM. The CDR3 DNA follows: TGTGCCAGCAGCCCTAACGGGATACATCAAAAACCGTTTTTT. Protein product: CASSPNGIHQKPFF.

The CDR3 bases are TGTGCCAGCAGCTACCCCGGGACGCCCAATAACTATGGCTACACCTTC. It specifies CASSYPGTPNNYGYTF. The genes are TRBV5-5 and TRBJ1-2, with a tentative D call TRBD1 (5 bases). Germline V lookup: CDR1 SGHKS, CDR2 YYEKEE (reference sequence). This CDR3 comprises 16 residues. The V gene lost 3 bases and the J gene lost 1 base, with 16 bases spanning the gap.

This clonotype was counted ten times or more. This sequence joins TRBV30 and TRBJ2-2; no clear D gene. The ends were cut back, 0 bases at V and 6 bases at J, with 5 bases in the middle. Germline CDR1 is GTSNPN and CDR2 is SVGIG (reference sequence). The CDR3 loop spans 12 amino acids. The CDR3 reads CAWSVSSGELFF. CDR3 DNA sequence: TGTGCCTGGAGTGTCTCCTCCGGGGAGCTGTTTTTT.

This clonotype was counted at least ten times. The chain is built from TRBV11-2 and TRBJ2-1; 12 bases map to TRBD2. CDR3 length: 19 residues. J was trimmed by 8 bases and V by 7 bases; bases with no gene match: 21. Germline V gene lookup returns CDR1 SGHAT and CDR2 FQNNGV. The CDR3 DNA is TGTGCCAGCAACAACAGGGCCTGGACTTCGCCTAGCGGGGGGGATGAGCAGTTCTTC. Translation gives CASNNRAWTSPSGGDEQFF. The whole variable domain, filled in from reference TRBV11-2 and TRBJ2-1, reads EAGVAQSPRYKIIEKRQSVAFWCNPISGHATLYWYQQILGQGPKLLIQFQNNGVVDDSQLPKDRFSAERLKGVDSTLKIQPAKLEDSAVYLCASNNRAWTSPSGGDEQFFGPGTRLTVL.

As concerns this clonotype: At one boundary the junction diverges from the germline segment, which might be a read error. The chain links TRBV5-1 to TRBJ2-1; 15 positions match TRBD2. The germline V gene encodes CDR1 SGHRS and CDR2 YFSETQ. This CDR3 region has 17 residues. The CDR3 reads CTSSLGTSGGPLNEQFF. CDR3 nucleotide sequence: TGCACCAGCAGCTTGGGGACTAGCGGGGGGCCCCTCAATGAGCAGTTCTTC.

This clonotype showed up many times. The rearrangement uses TRBV6-6 and TRBJ1-1; TRBD1 might be the D (6 bases). In germline, CDR1 is MNHNY, CDR2 SVGAGI (reference sequence). Trimming pared 0 bases from V and 4 bases from J, leaving 12 bases between. The CDR3 consists of 15 residues. As DNA, the CDR3 is TGTGCCAGCAGTTACTCGGGCAGGGGCCGCACTGAAGCTTTCTTT. Encoded protein: CASSYSGRGRTEAFF.

Comment on this clonotype: A read error is possible here, since a much larger clone lies one base away. The chain uses TRBV12-3 or TRBV12-4 and TRBJ2-4; D not certain. The CDR3 length is 14 residues. Trimming removed 6 bases at V and 0 bases at J, with 9 bases between. The CDR3 nucleotides are TGTGCCAGCAGCTCACCCGTAGCCAAAAACATTCAGTACTTC. This gives the protein CASSSPVAKNIQYF.

The rearrangement joins TRBV7-2 to TRBJ1-1; 7 positions match TRBD1. Germline loops: CDR1 SGHTA, CDR2 FQGNSA. Trimming cost V 6 bases and J 0 bases; bases outside gene matches: 10. This CDR3 spans 16 amino acids. The CDR3 sequence is CASSKDREQMNTEAFF. The CDR3 nucleotides read TGTGCCAGCAGTAAAGACAGGGAACAGATGAACACTGAAGCTTTCTTT.

This chain uses TRBV20-1 with TRBJ2-1, with 7 bases matching TRBD2. V shed 3 bases and J 5 bases; nucleotides not matched to a gene: 4. There are 13 residues in the CDR3. The V gene's germline CDR1 is DFQATT and CDR2 SNEGSKA (reference sequence). The chain's CDR3 is CSARPAGNNEQFF. Here the CDR3 DNA reads TGCAGTGCTAGGCCAGCGGGAAACAATGAGCAGTTCTTC.

This clonotype has at least ten counts. The CDR3 DNA is TGTGCCAGCAGCGTACCCGACGGCCGGAATGAGCAGTTCTTC. This gives the protein CASSVPDGRNEQFF. The chain combines TRBV9 with TRBJ2-1; D ambiguous. Germline CDR1 SGDLS, CDR2 YYNGEE. The CDR3 extends over 14 amino acids. Trimming stripped 1 base from V and 7 bases from J, with 12 bases between.

This clonotype has a count of ten or more. The V and J genes are TRBV12-3 or TRBV12-4 and TRBJ1-2; the D is unclear. V lost 7 bases, J lost 4 bases, and 16 bases lay in between. The CDR3 consists of 14 residues. CDR3 nucleotides: TGTGCCAGCAAAAATACAGCCGGGAGCTATGGCTACACCTTC. Amino acids: CASKNTAGSYGYTF.

The V and J genes are TRBV19 and TRBJ2-1; 9 bases fit TRBD1. V lost 10 bases, J lost 1 base, and 20 bases stayed unmatched. This CDR3 has 19 residues. Germline loops: CDR1 LNHDA, CDR2 SQIVND (reference sequence). The CDR3 bases are TGTGCCACCCGTAGAGGCCTCAAACAGGGGGCCGCATCCTACAATGAGCAGTTCTTC. Protein sequence: CATRRGLKQGAASYNEQFF.

The table lists this clonotype with many counts. The chain couples TRBV28 to TRBJ1-2; no firm D call. The germline V gene encodes CDR1 MDHEN and CDR2 SYDVKM. The CDR3 extends over 13 amino acids. V shed 8 bases and J shed 1 base, with 11 bases lying between them. This chain's CDR3 is CASQAVDNYGYTF. The CDR3 coding sequence is TGTGCCAGCCAGGCCGTCGATAACTATGGCTACACCTTC.

There are many counts of this clonotype. The chain carries TRBV20-1 and TRBJ2-1, with 7 nucleotides matching TRBD1. This CDR3 region has 13 residues. The trim removed 4 bases at V and 8 bases at J, leaving 8 bases unmatched. Looked up from germline, CDR1 is DFQATT and CDR2 is SNEGSKA (reference sequence). The CDR3 region is CSATGGRLYEQFF. CDR3 DNA: TGCAGTGCTACAGGGGGTCGTTTGTATGAGCAGTTCTTC.

In its sample, this clonotype was seen many times. The chain joins TRBV6-1 to TRBJ2-7; possibly TRBD2 for D (5 bases). This CDR3 contains 13 residues. Trimming shortened V by 7 bases and J by 2 bases, and 12 bases separated the two germline ends. Germline assignment: CDR1 MNHNS and CDR2 SASEGT. The DNA of the CDR3 is TGTGCCAGCACCCCGGGATATACCTACGAGCAGTACTTC. It translates to CASTPGYTYEQYF.

This clonotype showed up many times. The chain combines TRBV7-9 with TRBJ1-5; D is unresolved. The CDR3 contains 14 residues. V was pared by 5 bases and J by 2 bases, with 10 bases between. The germline CDR1 and CDR2 sequences are SEHNR and FQNEAQ (reference sequence). In nucleotides, the CDR3 is TGTGCCAGCAGCCAGGATGGGGGCAATCAGCCCCAGCATTTT. Amino acids: CASSQDGGNQPQHF. Using reference TRBV7-9 and TRBJ1-5 for the parts outside the CDR3, the full variable domain is DTGVSQNPRHKITKRGQNVTFRCDPISEHNRLYWYRQTLGQGPEFLTYFQNEAQLEKSRLLSDRFSAERPKGSFSTLEIQRTEQGDSAMYLCASSQDGGNQPQHFGDGTRLSIL.

As for this clonotype: This may be a read error, as it is one base from a much larger clone. The chain's CDR3 is CASSYSWYTGAFF. For the CDR3, the DNA is TGTGCCAGCAGTTATTCTTGGTACACTGGAGCTTTCTTT. The rearrangement links TRBV6-9 to TRBJ1-1, with D hard to call. Germline-derived CDR1 and CDR2 are MNHGY and SVAAGI. The CDR3 is 13 amino acids.

CDR3 sequence: CASSLAGGPGGETQYF. CDR3 in DNA: TGCGCCAGCAGCCTAGCGGGAGGGCCAGGTGGGGAGACCCAGTACTTC. The V gene is TRBV5-1, the J gene TRBJ2-5; 12 nucleotides line up with TRBD2. This CDR3 comprises 16 residues. CDR1 is SGHRS and CDR2 is YFSETQ in the germline V gene. Losses at the gene ends were 4 bases for V and 5 bases for J; bases not matched to a gene: 9.

At least ten counts were recorded for this clonotype. Sequence at one end of the junction differs from germline and may be a read error. J is TRBJ1-5 and V is TRBV2, with unresolved D. Per germline, CDR1 SNHLY and CDR2 FYNNEI. CDR3 length: 14 residues. CDR3 DNA: TGTGCCAGCTCAGCGGCCAGCAGTGATCAGTCCCAGCATTTT. It codes for CASSAASSDQSQHF.

In this sample, this clonotype turned up a few times. The chain is built from TRBV7-9 and TRBJ2-7; perhaps TRBD1 as D (5 bases). Germline V gene lookup returns CDR1 SEHNR and CDR2 FQNEAQ (reference sequence). Trimming took 5 bases from V and 3 from J, leaving 17 bases between them. The CDR3 sequence is 15 residues long. The CDR3: CASSPRQGGYYEQYF. CDR3 nucleotide sequence: TGTGCCAGCAGCCCCCGGCAGGGTGGCTACTACGAGCAGTACTTC.

The gene calls are TRBV7-4 and TRBJ1-5; 7 bases agree with TRBD1. Germline assignment: CDR1 SGHVT and CDR2 SQSDAQ. V was pared by 5 bases and J by 4 bases, with 14 bases of the junction left unmatched. The CDR3 totals 17 residues. The CDR3 is CASSQDRDDRGNQPQHF. In DNA, the CDR3 is TGTGCCAGCAGCCAAGACAGGGACGACCGGGGAAATCAGCCCCAGCATTTT.

As for this clonotype: A much more abundant neighbour one base away suggests this may be a read error. The chain links TRBV20-1 to TRBJ1-1, with a weak D call TRBD1 (6 bases). CDR3 size: 15 residues. The V gene's germline CDR1 is DFQATT and CDR2 SNEGSKA (reference sequence). V lost 6 bases, J lost 9 bases, and 26 bases lay in between. The CDR3 coding sequence is TGCAGTGCCCAGGCGGGGGCTGGGGATGAACACCAAGCTTTCTTT. It yields the protein CSAQAGAGDEHQAFF.

On this clonotype: Germline is not matched at one junction end, which may reflect a read error. The chain links TRBV10-3 to TRBJ1-5; TRBD1 might be the D (6 bases). CDR3 length: 17 amino acids. Looked up from germline, CDR1 is ENHRY and CDR2 is SYGVKD. This chain's CDR3 is CATSDPDRTRNSKPQHF. The CDR3 DNA reads TGTGCCACCAGTGACCCTGACAGGACACGAAATTCTAAACCCCAGCATTTT.

The table lists this clonotype with a few counts. The genes are TRBV7-2 and TRBJ2-1; unclear D gene. The CDR3 is made up of 18 amino acids. Trimming took off 5 bases at V and 9 bases at J, with 29 bases between the two ends. Germline CDR1 SGHTA, CDR2 FQGNSA. The CDR3: CASSPRLKGFLQWGEQFF. Written as DNA, the CDR3 is TGTGCCAGCAGCCCCCGGTTGAAAGGATTCCTCCAATGGGGTGAGCAGTTCTTC.

This clonotype was recorded many times. CDR3 DNA: TGTGCCAGCAGTTTGGGGGGGTTGGATTGGTACGTC. Residues: CASSLGGLDWYV. This chain links TRBV12-3 or TRBV12-4 with TRBJ2-7; TRBD2 agrees at 7 bases. Unmatched junction bases numbered 8, after V lost 3 bases and J lost 12 bases. The CDR3 length is 12 residues.